This is a list of T cell receptor beta chains from one sample in a study of cytomegalovirus exposure and HLA in healthy donors. Data came from immunoSEQ multiplex PCR; TCRdb stores just in-frame clones and leaves some out. Of around 170,000 clones in the sample, approximately 78% are singletons; the top ten hold approximately 0.8%. The sequenced sample consisted of PBMCs. Receptor source: a woman aged 18-29 years in good health and CMV-seronegative. Both conserved end residues are part of each CDR3. The D gene is left open where the match is weak. The size entry is marked missing in some rows and otherwise reads once, few, many or a size class.

clone size: .; D gene: .; J gene: TRBJ2-1; V gene: TRBV27; CDR3 DNA: TGTGCCAGTCAGGGGACCTACAATGAGCAGTTCTTC; CDR3 protein: CASQGTYNEQFF
clone size: .; D gene: TRBD1; J gene: TRBJ1-1; V gene: TRBV5-1; CDR3 DNA: TGCGCCAGCAGCTCCACAGGGGGCGTCGTGAACACTGAAGCTTTCTTT; CDR3 protein: CASSSTGGVVNTEAFF
clone size: .; D gene: .; J gene: TRBJ1-1; V gene: TRBV9; CDR3 DNA: TGTGCCAGCAGCCCCACGGGGGGCCGGAACACTGAAGCTTTCTTT; CDR3 protein: CASSPTGGRNTEAFF
clone size: once; D gene: .; J gene: TRBJ2-3; V gene: TRBV7-8; CDR3 DNA: TGTGCCAGCAGCTCCGGTGGGGGAGGCTTAGATACGCAGTATTTT; CDR3 protein: CASSSGGGGLDTQYF
clone size: once; D gene: .; J gene: TRBJ2-6; V gene: TRBV25-1; CDR3 DNA: TGTGCCAGCAAGCGGTCTGGGGCCAACGTCCTGACTTTC; CDR3 protein: CASKRSGANVLTF
clone size: .; D gene: TRBD1; J gene: TRBJ1-2; V gene: TRBV10-3; CDR3 DNA: TGTGCCATCAGATCTATTCAGGGGGACTATGGCTACACCTTC; CDR3 protein: CAIRSIQGDYGYTF
clone size: .; D gene: .; J gene: TRBJ1-5; V gene: TRBV2; CDR3 DNA: TGTGCCAGCAGTCTCACAGGAGTAGGCAATCAGCCCCAGCATTTT; CDR3 protein: CASSLTGVGNQPQHF
clone size: .; D gene: .; J gene: TRBJ1-4; V gene: TRBV27; CDR3 DNA: TGTGCCAGCAGTGAAGGACAGCATAATGAAAAACTGTTTTTT; CDR3 protein: CASSEGQHNEKLFF
clone size: .; D gene: TRBD1; J gene: TRBJ1-2; V gene: TRBV5-4; CDR3 DNA: TGTGCCAGCACCTTCCCGGACAGGGGGCACTATGGCTACACCTTC; CDR3 protein: CASTFPDRGHYGYTF
clone size: .; D gene: TRBD1; J gene: TRBJ2-7; V gene: TRBV29-1; CDR3 DNA: TGCAGCGTTGAGGGGACAGCCAGGCACGAGCAGTACTTC; CDR3 protein: CSVEGTARHEQYF
clone size: .; D gene: .; J gene: TRBJ1-2; V gene: TRBV28; CDR3 DNA: TGTGCCAGCAGCAACCCCGCCAGGGGTGATGGCTACACCTTC; CDR3 protein: CASSNPARGDGYTF
clone size: few; D gene: .; J gene: TRBJ1-5; V gene: TRBV11-3; CDR3 DNA: TGTGCCAGCAGCTTAGATAGGGAGGGTTCCCCTAGACTTAGCAATCAGCCCCAGCATTTT; CDR3 protein: CASSLDREGSPRLSNQPQHF
clone size: .; D gene: TRBD1; J gene: TRBJ2-1; V gene: TRBV11-2; CDR3 DNA: TGTGCCAGCAGCCTGGGACAGACAAGCTCCTACAATGAGCAGTTCTTC; CDR3 protein: CASSLGQTSSYNEQFF
clone size: .; D gene: TRBD1; J gene: TRBJ1-1; V gene: TRBV2; CDR3 DNA: TGTGCCAGCAGTGCCGCCGGGACAGCTTTGAACACTGAAGCTTTCTTT; CDR3 protein: CASSAAGTALNTEAFF
clone size: .; D gene: TRBD1; J gene: TRBJ2-7; V gene: TRBV5-5; CDR3 DNA: TGTGCCAGCAGCTTCCTTGGGACAGGAAGCTACGAGCAGTACTTC; CDR3 protein: CASSFLGTGSYEQYF
clone size: .; D gene: .; J gene: TRBJ1-1; V gene: TRBV6-5; CDR3 DNA: TGTGCCAGCAGTTATGGAGGGAGGACTTCCGAAGCTTTCTTT; CDR3 protein: CASSYGGRTSEAFF
clone size: .; D gene: .; J gene: TRBJ1-1; V gene: TRBV2; CDR3 DNA: TGTGCCAGCAGTATGGGGGCGGGTTTTGGCACTGAAGCTTTCTTT; CDR3 protein: CASSMGAGFGTEAFF
clone size: .; D gene: .; J gene: TRBJ1-2; V gene: TRBV28; CDR3 DNA: TGTGCCAGCAGCACTTCCCCGAAACACTATGGCTACACCTTC; CDR3 protein: CASSTSPKHYGYTF
clone size: once; D gene: TRBD1; J gene: TRBJ1-6; V gene: TRBV6-5; CDR3 DNA: TGTGCCAGCAGTTTCGACAGGGGGCAGGGATCACCCCTCCACTTT; CDR3 protein: CASSFDRGQGSPLHF
clone size: .; D gene: TRBD1; J gene: TRBJ2-3; V gene: TRBV5-1; CDR3 DNA: TGCGCCAGCAGCTTGGCCCGGACAGGACCCACAGATACGCAGTATTTT; CDR3 protein: CASSLARTGPTDTQYF
clone size: .; D gene: TRBD1; J gene: TRBJ2-7; V gene: TRBV2; CDR3 DNA: TGTGCCATCTTGACAGGGCCTTACGAGCAGTACTTC; CDR3 protein: CAILTGPYEQYF
clone size: .; D gene: .; J gene: TRBJ1-1; V gene: TRBV18; CDR3 DNA: TGTGCCAGCTCACAGCAGGAAAGTCAGGTGGGGAACACTGAAGCTTTCTTT; CDR3 protein: CASSQQESQVGNTEAFF
clone size: .; D gene: .; J gene: TRBJ2-2; V gene: TRBV9; CDR3 DNA: TGTGCCAGCAGCGCTCGCGTTAGCGAGAACACCGGGGAGCTGTTTTTT; CDR3 protein: CASSARVSENTGELFF
clone size: .; D gene: .; J gene: TRBJ2-2; V gene: TRBV5-1; CDR3 DNA: TGCGCCAGCAGCCAGGTGAGAAGGACTCAAACCGGGGAGCTGTTTTTT; CDR3 protein: CASSQVRRTQTGELFF
clone size: .; D gene: TRBD1; J gene: TRBJ2-7; V gene: TRBV5-4; CDR3 DNA: TGTGCCAGCAGCTACATAATGGGGACAGGGGGCGAGCAGTACTTC; CDR3 protein: CASSYIMGTGGEQYF
clone size: .; D gene: .; J gene: TRBJ2-7; V gene: TRBV28; CDR3 DNA: TGTGCCAGCATCCTCAGCGGTGGAGAGGCCTACGAGCAGTACTTC; CDR3 protein: CASILSGGEAYEQYF
clone size: .; D gene: TRBD1; J gene: TRBJ2-7; V gene: TRBV29-1; CDR3 DNA: TGCAGCGCCGGACAGGGCTACGAGCAGTACTTC; CDR3 protein: CSAGQGYEQYF
clone size: .; D gene: .; J gene: TRBJ2-1; V gene: TRBV5-1; CDR3 DNA: TGCGCCAGCAGCTTGTACGGAGGCTACAATGAGCAGTTCTTC; CDR3 protein: CASSLYGGYNEQFF
clone size: .; D gene: .; J gene: TRBJ1-4; V gene: TRBV18; CDR3 DNA: TGTGCCAGCTCACCACAAGGTGCGGATGAAAAACTGTTTTTT; CDR3 protein: CASSPQGADEKLFF
clone size: .; D gene: .; J gene: TRBJ2-1; V gene: TRBV28; CDR3 DNA: TGTGCCAGCAGTTTGTCGGCGGCAACCTACAATGAGCAGTTCTTC; CDR3 protein: CASSLSAATYNEQFF
clone size: .; D gene: TRBD1; J gene: TRBJ2-7; V gene: TRBV2; CDR3 DNA: TGTGCCAGCAGGTTTGTGATGGGACAGGTATACGAGCAGTACTTC; CDR3 protein: CASRFVMGQVYEQYF
clone size: .; D gene: TRBD2; J gene: TRBJ2-5; V gene: TRBV5-1; CDR3 DNA: TGCGCCAGCAGCTTGGTTGCGGGAGTTGGGACCCAGTACTTC; CDR3 protein: CASSLVAGVGTQYF
clone size: .; D gene: TRBD2; J gene: TRBJ2-5; V gene: TRBV18; CDR3 DNA: TGTGCCAGCTCACCATCCGGGAGAGGACTAGCGGGACTTCGGGAGACCCAGTACTTC; CDR3 protein: CASSPSGRGLAGLRETQYF
clone size: .; D gene: TRBD1; J gene: TRBJ2-6; V gene: TRBV29-1; CDR3 DNA: TGCAGCGTTGAGGGGACAGGTATCTCTGGGGCCAACGTCCTGACTTTC; CDR3 protein: CSVEGTGISGANVLTF
clone size: .; D gene: .; J gene: TRBJ1-4; V gene: TRBV18; CDR3 DNA: TGTGCCAGCTCACCAGGGGGCCAGGGAACGGGAAAACTGTTTTTT; CDR3 protein: CASSPGGQGTGKLFF
clone size: .; D gene: TRBD1; J gene: TRBJ2-7; V gene: TRBV7-8; CDR3 DNA: TGTGCCAGCAGCGCGTTACCGGGGACAGGGGGCTACGAGCAGTACTTC; CDR3 protein: CASSALPGTGGYEQYF
clone size: .; D gene: .; J gene: TRBJ1-2; V gene: TRBV29-1; CDR3 DNA: TGCAGCGTTGGGTCGGCTAACTATGGCTACACCTTC; CDR3 protein: CSVGSANYGYTF
clone size: .; D gene: .; J gene: TRBJ1-2; V gene: TRBV11-2; CDR3 DNA: TGTGCCAGCAGCTTAGATCAAACAGCCTATGGCTACACCTTC; CDR3 protein: CASSLDQTAYGYTF
clone size: .; D gene: TRBD1; J gene: TRBJ2-7; V gene: TRBV6-1; CDR3 DNA: TGTGCCAGCAGTGAGCTGGACAGGGACTACGAGCAGTACTTC; CDR3 protein: CASSELDRDYEQYF
clone size: few; D gene: .; J gene: TRBJ2-3; V gene: TRBV28; CDR3 DNA: TGTGCCAGCAGTTCCGCGACTAGCACAGATACGCAGTATTTT; CDR3 protein: CASSSATSTDTQYF
clone size: .; D gene: TRBD2; J gene: TRBJ2-5; V gene: TRBV27; CDR3 DNA: TGTGCCAGCAGAACATTTAGCGGGGGGGCCTGGGAGACCCAGTACTTC; CDR3 protein: CASRTFSGGAWETQYF
clone size: .; D gene: TRBD2; J gene: TRBJ2-4; V gene: TRBV4-1; CDR3 DNA: TGCGCCAGCAGCCCCGGACTAGCGGGATGGGAAGCCAAAAACATTCAGTACTTC; CDR3 protein: CASSPGLAGWEAKNIQYF
clone size: .; D gene: TRBD1; J gene: TRBJ2-1; V gene: TRBV14; CDR3 DNA: TGTGCCAGCAGCCAACCCGGGACAGGGGGGTACAATGAGCAGTTCTTC; CDR3 protein: CASSQPGTGGYNEQFF
clone size: .; D gene: .; J gene: TRBJ1-5; V gene: TRBV19; CDR3 DNA: TGTGCCAGTAGTATAACCATACTTAGCAATCAGCCCCAGCATTTT; CDR3 protein: CASSITILSNQPQHF
clone size: .; D gene: TRBD2; J gene: TRBJ2-1; V gene: TRBV6-1; CDR3 DNA: TGTGCCAGCAGTAGAGCCGGGACTATAAATGAGCAGTTCTTC; CDR3 protein: CASSRAGTINEQFF
clone size: .; D gene: .; J gene: TRBJ2-2; V gene: TRBV6-4; CDR3 DNA: TGTGCCAGCAAGCAGCGTTGGGACACCGGGGAGCTGTTTTTT; CDR3 protein: CASKQRWDTGELFF
clone size: .; D gene: .; J gene: TRBJ2-3; V gene: TRBV4-2; CDR3 DNA: TGTGCCAGCAGCCAAGAAACACAGGGTGGGCAACGGGTTGCGCAGTATTTT; CDR3 protein: CASSQETQGGQRVAQYF
clone size: .; D gene: .; J gene: TRBJ2-2; V gene: TRBV5-6; CDR3 DNA: TGTGCCAGCAGCCTAACAGGCATAAGGGCCGGGGAGCTGTTTTTT; CDR3 protein: CASSLTGIRAGELFF
clone size: .; D gene: .; J gene: TRBJ2-7; V gene: TRBV6-5; CDR3 DNA: TGTGCCAGCAGTTACTCGGGGCGGCAGTACGAGCAGTACTTC; CDR3 protein: CASSYSGRQYEQYF
clone size: once; D gene: .; J gene: TRBJ2-7; V gene: TRBV6-5; CDR3 DNA: TGTGCCAGCAGTTATGTTGCGGGTTGGACTGAGCAGTACTTC; CDR3 protein: CASSYVAGWTEQYF
clone size: .; D gene: .; J gene: TRBJ1-5; V gene: TRBV6-1; CDR3 DNA: TGTGCCAGCAGTCAAGTATCTGGCAATCAGCCCCAGCATTTT; CDR3 protein: CASSQVSGNQPQHF
clone size: .; D gene: TRBD1; J gene: TRBJ1-5; V gene: TRBV2; CDR3 DNA: TGTGCCAGCAGTGACTCGACAGGGGGCCGTAATCAGCCCCAGCATTTT; CDR3 protein: CASSDSTGGRNQPQHF
clone size: .; D gene: TRBD2; J gene: TRBJ2-3; V gene: TRBV30; CDR3 DNA: TGTGCCTGGGGATCGACTAGCGCCACCACAGATACGCAGTATTTT; CDR3 protein: CAWGSTSATTDTQYF
clone size: .; D gene: .; J gene: TRBJ1-1; V gene: TRBV4-1; CDR3 DNA: TGCGCCAGCAGCCAATGGGACACTAACACTGAAGCTTTCTTT; CDR3 protein: CASSQWDTNTEAFF